This note documents a single T cell receptor (beta chain) sequence. Antigen: not known. One junction end disagrees with the germline gene, perhaps due to a read error. Germline V gene sequence: CDR1 SEHNR, CDR2 FQNEAQ (reference sequence). CDR3 size: 16 residues. Produced via immunoSEQ multiplex PCR; TCRdb's table is partial and in-frame only. The data show about 150,000 clones, roughly 88% seen once. These data originate in a study of T cell responses to AZD1222 COVID-19 vaccine. Study-level results: Spike-specific TCR repertoires showed rising breadth and depth after two AZD1222 doses.

The source material was peripheral blood, sampled 28 days after the second AZD1222 dose. The TCR was taken from an adult who received the AZD1222 COVID-19 vaccine. V is TRBV7-9 and J is TRBJ2-6, with a tentative D call TRBD1 (6 bases). CDR3 in DNA: TGTGCCAGCAGCCTAGCTCAGGGGACTGGGGCCAACGTCCTGACTTTC. This encodes CASSLAQGTGANVLTF.